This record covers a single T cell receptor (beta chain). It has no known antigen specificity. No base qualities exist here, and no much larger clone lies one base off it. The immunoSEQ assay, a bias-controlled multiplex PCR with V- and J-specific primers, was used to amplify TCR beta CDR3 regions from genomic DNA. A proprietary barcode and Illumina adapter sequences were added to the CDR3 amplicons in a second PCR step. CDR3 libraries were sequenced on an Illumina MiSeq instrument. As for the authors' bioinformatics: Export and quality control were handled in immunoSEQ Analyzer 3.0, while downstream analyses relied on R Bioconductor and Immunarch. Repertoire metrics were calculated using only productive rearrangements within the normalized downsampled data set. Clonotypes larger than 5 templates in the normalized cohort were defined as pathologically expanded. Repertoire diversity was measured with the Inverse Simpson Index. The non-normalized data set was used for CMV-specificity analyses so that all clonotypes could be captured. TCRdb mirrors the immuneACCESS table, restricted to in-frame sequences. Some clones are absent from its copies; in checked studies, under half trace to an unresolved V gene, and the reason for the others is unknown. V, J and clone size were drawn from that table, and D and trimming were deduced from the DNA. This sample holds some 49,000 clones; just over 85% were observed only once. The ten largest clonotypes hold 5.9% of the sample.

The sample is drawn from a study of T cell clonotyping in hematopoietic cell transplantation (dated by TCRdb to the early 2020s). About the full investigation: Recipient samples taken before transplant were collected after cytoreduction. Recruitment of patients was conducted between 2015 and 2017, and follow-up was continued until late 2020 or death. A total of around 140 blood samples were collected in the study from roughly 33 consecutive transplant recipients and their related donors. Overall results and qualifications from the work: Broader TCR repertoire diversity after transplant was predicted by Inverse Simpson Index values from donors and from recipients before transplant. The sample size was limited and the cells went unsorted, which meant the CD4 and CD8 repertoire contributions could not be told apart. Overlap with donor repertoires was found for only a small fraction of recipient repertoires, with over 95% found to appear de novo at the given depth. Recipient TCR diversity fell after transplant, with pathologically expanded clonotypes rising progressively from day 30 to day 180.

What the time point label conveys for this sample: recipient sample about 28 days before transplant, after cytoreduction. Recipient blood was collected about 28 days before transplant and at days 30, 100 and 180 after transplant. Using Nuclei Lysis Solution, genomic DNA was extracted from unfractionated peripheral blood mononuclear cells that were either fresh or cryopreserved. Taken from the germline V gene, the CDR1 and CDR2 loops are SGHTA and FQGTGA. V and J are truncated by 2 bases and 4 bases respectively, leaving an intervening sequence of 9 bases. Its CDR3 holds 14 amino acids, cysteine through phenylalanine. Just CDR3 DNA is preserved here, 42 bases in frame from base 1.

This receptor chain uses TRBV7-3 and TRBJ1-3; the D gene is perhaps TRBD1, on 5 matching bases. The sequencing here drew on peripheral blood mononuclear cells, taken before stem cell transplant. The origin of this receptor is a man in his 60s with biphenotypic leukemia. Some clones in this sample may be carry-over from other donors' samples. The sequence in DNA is TGTGCCAGCAGCTTAGACAGTATGGGAAACACCATATATTTT. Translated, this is CASSLDSMGNTIYF.